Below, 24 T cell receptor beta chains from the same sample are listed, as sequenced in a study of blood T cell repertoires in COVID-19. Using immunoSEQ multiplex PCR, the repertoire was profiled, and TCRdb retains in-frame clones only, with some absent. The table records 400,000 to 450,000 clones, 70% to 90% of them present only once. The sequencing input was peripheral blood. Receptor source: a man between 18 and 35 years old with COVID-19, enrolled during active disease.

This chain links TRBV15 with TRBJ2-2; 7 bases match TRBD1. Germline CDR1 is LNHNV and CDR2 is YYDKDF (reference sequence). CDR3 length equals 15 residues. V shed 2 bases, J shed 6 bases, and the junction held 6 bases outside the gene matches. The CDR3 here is CATSRTNRGSGELFF. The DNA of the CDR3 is TGTGCCACCAGCAGAACGAACAGGGGATCCGGGGAGCTGTTTTTT.

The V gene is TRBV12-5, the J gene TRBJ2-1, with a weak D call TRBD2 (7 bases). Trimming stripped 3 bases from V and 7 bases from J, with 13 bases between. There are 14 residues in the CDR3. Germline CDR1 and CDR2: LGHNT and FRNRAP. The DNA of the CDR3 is TGTGCTAGTGGTTTAGGGGGGGCGCGTAATGAGCAGTTCTTC. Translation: CASGLGGARNEQFF. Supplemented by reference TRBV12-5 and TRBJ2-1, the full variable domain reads DARVTQTPRHKVTEMGQEVTMRCQPILGHNTVFWYRQTMMQGLELLAYFRNRAPLDDSGMPKDRFSAEMPDATLATLKIQPSEPRDSAVYFCASGLGGARNEQFFGPGTRLTVL.

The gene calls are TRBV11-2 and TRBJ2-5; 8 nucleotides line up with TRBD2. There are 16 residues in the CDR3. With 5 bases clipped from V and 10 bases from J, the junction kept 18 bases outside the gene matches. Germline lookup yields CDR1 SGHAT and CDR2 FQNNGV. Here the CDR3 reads CASSPLLAAGDGSQYF. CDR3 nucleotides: TGTGCCAGCAGCCCCCTACTGGCAGCGGGGGACGGAAGCCAGTACTTC.

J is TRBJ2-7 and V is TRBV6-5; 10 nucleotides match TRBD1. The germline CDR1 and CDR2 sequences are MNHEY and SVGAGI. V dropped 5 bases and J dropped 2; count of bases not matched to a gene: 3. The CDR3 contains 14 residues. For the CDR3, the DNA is TGTGCCAGCAGTAAGGGACAGGGGACCTACGAGCAGTACTTC. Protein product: CASSKGQGTYEQYF.

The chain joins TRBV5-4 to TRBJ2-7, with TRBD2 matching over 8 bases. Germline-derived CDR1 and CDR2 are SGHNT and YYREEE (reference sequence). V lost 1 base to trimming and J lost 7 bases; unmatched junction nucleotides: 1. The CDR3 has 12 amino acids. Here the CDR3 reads CASSLTGGEQYF. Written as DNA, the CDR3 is TGTGCCAGCAGCTTGACGGGGGGGGAGCAGTACTTC.

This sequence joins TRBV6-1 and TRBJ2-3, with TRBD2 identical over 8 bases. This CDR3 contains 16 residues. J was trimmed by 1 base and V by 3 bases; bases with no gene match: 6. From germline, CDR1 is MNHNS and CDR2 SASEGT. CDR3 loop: CASSEVGAGGTDTQYF. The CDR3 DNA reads TGTGCCAGCAGTGAGGTCGGAGCGGGAGGCACAGATACGCAGTATTTT.

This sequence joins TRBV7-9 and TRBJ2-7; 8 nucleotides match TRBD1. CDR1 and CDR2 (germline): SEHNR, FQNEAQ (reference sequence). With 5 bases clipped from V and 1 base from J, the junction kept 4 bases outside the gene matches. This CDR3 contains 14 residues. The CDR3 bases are TGTGCCAGCAGCCACAGGGGGGAGTCCTACGAGCAGTACTTC. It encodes CASSHRGESYEQYF.

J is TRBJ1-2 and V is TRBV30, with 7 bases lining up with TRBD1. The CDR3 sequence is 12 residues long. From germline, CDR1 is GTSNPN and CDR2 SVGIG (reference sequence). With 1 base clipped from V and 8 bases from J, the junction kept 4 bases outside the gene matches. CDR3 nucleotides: TGTGCCTGGAGTGGACAGGGCAAGGGCTACACCTTC. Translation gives CAWSGQGKGYTF.

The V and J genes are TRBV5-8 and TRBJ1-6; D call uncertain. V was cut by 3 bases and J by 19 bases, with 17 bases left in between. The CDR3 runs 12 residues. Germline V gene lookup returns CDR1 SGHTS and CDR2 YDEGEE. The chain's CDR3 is CASSSRTIGFHF. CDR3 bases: TGTGCCAGCAGCTCGAGGACTATAGGGTTTCACTTT.

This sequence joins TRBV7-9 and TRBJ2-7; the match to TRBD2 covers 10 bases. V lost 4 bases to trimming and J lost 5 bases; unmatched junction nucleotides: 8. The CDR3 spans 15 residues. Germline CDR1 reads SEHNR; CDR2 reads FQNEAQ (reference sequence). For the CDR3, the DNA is TGTGCCAGCAGCTCAAGGGCTAGCGGGAGCCACGAGCAGTACTTC. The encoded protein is CASSSRASGSHEQYF.

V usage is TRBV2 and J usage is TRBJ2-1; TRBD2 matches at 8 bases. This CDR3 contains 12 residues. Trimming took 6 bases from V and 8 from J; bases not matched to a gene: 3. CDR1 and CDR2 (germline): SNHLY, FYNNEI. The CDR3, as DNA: TGTGCCAGCAGGGGACTAGTGTATGAGCAGTTCTTC. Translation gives CASRGLVYEQFF.

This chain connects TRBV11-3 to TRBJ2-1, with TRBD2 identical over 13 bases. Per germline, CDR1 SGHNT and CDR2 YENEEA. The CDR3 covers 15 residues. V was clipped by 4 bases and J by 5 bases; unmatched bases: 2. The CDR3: CASSWGTSGNNEQFF. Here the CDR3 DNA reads TGTGCCAGCAGCTGGGGGACTAGCGGGAACAATGAGCAGTTCTTC.

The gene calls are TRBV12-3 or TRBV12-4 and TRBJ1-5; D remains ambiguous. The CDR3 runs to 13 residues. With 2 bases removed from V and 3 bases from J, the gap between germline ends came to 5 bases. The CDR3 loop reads CASSLPNNQPQHF. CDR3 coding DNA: TGTGCCAGCAGTTTACCCAACAATCAGCCCCAGCATTTT.

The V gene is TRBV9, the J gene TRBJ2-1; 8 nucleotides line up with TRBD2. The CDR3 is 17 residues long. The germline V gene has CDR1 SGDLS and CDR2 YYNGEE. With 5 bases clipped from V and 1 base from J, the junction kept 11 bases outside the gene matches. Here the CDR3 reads CASRLNKREPSYNEQFF. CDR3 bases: TGTGCCAGCAGGCTCAATAAGCGGGAGCCTTCCTACAATGAGCAGTTCTTC.

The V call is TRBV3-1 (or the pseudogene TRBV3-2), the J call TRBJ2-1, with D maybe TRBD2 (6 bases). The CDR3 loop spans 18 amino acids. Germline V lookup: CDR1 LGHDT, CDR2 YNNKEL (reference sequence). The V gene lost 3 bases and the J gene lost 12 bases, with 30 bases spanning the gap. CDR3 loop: CASSQWVASVGFFGVQFF. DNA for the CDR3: TGTGCCAGCAGCCAGTGGGTAGCTAGCGTTGGGTTTTTCGGAGTGCAGTTCTTC.

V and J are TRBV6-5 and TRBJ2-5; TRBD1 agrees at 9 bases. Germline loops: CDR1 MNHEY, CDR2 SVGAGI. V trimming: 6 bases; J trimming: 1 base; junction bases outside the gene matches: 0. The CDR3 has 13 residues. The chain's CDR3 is CASRGQGQETQYF. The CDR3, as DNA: TGTGCCAGCAGGGGACAGGGCCAAGAGACCCAGTACTTC.

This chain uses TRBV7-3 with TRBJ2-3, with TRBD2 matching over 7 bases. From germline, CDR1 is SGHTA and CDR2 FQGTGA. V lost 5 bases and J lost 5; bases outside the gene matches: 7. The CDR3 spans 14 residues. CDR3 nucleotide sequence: TGTGCCAGCAGCCTCGACGGGAGGCTAGATACGCAGTATTTT. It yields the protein CASSLDGRLDTQYF.

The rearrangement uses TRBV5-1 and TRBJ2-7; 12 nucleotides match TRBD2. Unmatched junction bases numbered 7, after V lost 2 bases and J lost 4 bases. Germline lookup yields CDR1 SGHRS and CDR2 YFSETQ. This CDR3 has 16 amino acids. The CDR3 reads CASSFELAGGGYEQYF. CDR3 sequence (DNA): TGCGCCAGCAGCTTCGAGCTAGCGGGAGGGGGATACGAGCAGTACTTC.

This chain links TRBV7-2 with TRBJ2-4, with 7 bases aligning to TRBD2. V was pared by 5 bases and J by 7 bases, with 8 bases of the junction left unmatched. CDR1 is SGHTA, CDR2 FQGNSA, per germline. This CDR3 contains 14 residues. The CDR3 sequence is CASSPGRAGNIQYF. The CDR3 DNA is TGTGCCAGCAGCCCGGGGAGGGCCGGGAACATTCAGTACTTC.

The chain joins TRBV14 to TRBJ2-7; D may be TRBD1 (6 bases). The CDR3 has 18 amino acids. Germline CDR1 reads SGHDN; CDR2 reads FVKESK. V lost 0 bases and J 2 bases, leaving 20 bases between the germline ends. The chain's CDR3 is CASSQDKGTTFGPYEQYF. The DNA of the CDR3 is TGTGCCAGCAGCCAAGATAAAGGGACAACATTCGGACCCTACGAGCAGTACTTC.

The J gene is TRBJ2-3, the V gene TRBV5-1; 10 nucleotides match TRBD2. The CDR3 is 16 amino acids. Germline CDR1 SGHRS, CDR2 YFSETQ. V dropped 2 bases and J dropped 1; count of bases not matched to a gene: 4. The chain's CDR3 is CASSLASGSGTDTQYF. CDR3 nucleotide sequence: TGCGCCAGCAGCTTAGCTAGCGGGAGCGGCACAGATACGCAGTATTTT.

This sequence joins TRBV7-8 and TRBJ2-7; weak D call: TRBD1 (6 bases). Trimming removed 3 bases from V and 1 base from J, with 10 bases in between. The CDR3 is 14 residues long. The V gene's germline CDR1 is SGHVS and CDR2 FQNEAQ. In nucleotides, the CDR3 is TGTGCCAGCAGCTTCAGGGGAGCGTCCTACGAGCAGTACTTC. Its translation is CASSFRGASYEQYF.

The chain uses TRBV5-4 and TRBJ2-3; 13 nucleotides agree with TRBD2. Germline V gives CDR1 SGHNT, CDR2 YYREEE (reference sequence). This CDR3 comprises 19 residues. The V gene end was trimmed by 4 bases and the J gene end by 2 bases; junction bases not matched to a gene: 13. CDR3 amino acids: CASSPALLAGGLVTDTQYF. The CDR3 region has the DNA TGTGCCAGCAGCCCTGCACTACTAGCGGGGGGGTTAGTCACAGATACGCAGTATTTT. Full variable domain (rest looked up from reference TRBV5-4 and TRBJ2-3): ETGVTQSPTHLIKTRGQQVTLRCSSQSGHNTVSWYQQALGQGPQFIFQYYREEENGRGNFPPRFSGLQFPNYSSELNVNALELDDSALYLCASSPALLAGGLVTDTQYFGPGTRLTVL.

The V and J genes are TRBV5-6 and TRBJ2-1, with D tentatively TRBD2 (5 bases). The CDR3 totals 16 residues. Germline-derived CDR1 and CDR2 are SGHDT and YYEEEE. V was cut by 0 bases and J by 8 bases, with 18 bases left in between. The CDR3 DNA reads TGTGCCAGCAGCTTGGTGAGCGGTAGCTCCTTGGATGAGCAGTTCTTC. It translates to CASSLVSGSSLDEQFF.